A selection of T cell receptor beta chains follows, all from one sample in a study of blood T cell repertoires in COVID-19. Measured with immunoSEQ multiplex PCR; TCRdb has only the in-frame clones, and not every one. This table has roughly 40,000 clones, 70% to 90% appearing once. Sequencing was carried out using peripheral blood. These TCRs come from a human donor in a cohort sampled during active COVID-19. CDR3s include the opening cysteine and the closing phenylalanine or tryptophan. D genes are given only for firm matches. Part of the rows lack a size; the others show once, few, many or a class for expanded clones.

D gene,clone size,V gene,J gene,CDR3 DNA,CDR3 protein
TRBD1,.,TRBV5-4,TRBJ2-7,TGTGCCAGCAGCTTTCTGACAGGGGACGAGCAGTACTTC,CASSFLTGDEQYF
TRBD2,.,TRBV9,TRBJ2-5,TGTGCCAGCAGCCGGGGGGGGCCTCAAGAGACCCAGTACTTC,CASSRGGPQETQYF
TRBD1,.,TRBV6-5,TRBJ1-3,TGTGCCAGCAGCTTACAGGGGGGACACGGAAACACCATATATTTT,CASSLQGGHGNTIYF
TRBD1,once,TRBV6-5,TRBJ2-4,TGTGCCAGCAGTTATGACAGGGATGGAAACATTCAGTACTTC,CASSYDRDGNIQYF
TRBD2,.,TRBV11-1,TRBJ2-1,TGTGCCAGCAGCTCAGATAGCGGGAGCCCCTACAATGAGCAGTTCTTC,CASSSDSGSPYNEQFF
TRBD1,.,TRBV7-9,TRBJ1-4,TGTGCCAGCAGCGTAGACAGGGGTTCTAATGAAAAACTGTTTTTT,CASSVDRGSNEKLFF
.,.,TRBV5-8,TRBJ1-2,TGTGCCAGCAGCAAACGACAGGAGTATGGCTACACCTTC,CASSKRQEYGYTF
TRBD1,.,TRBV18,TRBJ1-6,TGTGCCAGCTCACCATTTCCGGGACAGGGGTCACCCCTCCACTTT,CASSPFPGQGSPLHF
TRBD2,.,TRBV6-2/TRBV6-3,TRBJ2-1,TGTGCCAGCAGTTACACCCCGGGAGGTGGTGACAATGAGCAGTTCTTC,CASSYTPGGGDNEQFF
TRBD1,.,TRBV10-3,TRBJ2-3,TGTGCCATCACAGGGGGCCTGGGCTTAGTCGGGGCAGATACGCAGTATTTT,CAITGGLGLVGADTQYF
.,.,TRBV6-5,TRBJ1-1,TGTGCCAGCAGCTACGAGCCTTATTCGAGCACTGAAGCTTTCTTT,CASSYEPYSSTEAFF
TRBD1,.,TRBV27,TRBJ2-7,TGTGCCAGCAGTCCTCGTAACCGGGACAGCGGATACGAGCAGTACTTC,CASSPRNRDSGYEQYF
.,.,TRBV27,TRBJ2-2,TGTGCCAGCAGTTCGACAGGTATCAACACCGGGGAGCTGTTTTTT,CASSSTGINTGELFF
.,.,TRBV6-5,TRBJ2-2,TGTGCCTGCGCTCGGGGGAATGGTCCCGGGGAGCTGTTTTTT,CACARGNGPGELFF
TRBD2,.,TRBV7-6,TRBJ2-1,TGTGCCAGCAGCTTAGTTCGGGCTAGCGGCAATGAGCAGTTCTTC,CASSLVRASGNEQFF
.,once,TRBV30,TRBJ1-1,TGTGCCTGGAGTGTACCCCCGGGGACTGAAGCTTTCTTT,CAWSVPPGTEAFF
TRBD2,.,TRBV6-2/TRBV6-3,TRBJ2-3,TGTGCCAGCAGTAGGGGACTAGTTCTTAGCACAGATACGCAGTATTTT,CASSRGLVLSTDTQYF
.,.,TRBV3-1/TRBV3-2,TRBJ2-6,TGTGCCAGCACCTTAGCTGGGGCCAACGTCCTGACTTTC,CASTLAGANVLTF
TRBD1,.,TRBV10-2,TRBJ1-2,TGCGCCAGCAGTGGAGGACAGGGGGCTGGGGGCTACACCTTC,CASSGGQGAGGYTF
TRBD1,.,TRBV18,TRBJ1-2,TGTGCCAGCTCACCTGGGACAGACTATGGCTACACCTTC,CASSPGTDYGYTF
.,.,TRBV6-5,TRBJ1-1,TGTGCCAGCAGGGACACGATGAACACTGAAGCTTTCTTT,CASRDTMNTEAFF
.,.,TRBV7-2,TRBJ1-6,TGTGCCAGCAGCTTAGATAGACTAAATAATTCACCCCTCCACTTT,CASSLDRLNNSPLHF
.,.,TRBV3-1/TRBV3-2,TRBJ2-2,TGTGCCAGCGGTTCGGTTCCCGGGGAGCTGTTTTTT,CASGSVPGELFF
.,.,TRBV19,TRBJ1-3,TGTGCCAGTAGTAGTTCCGGCTCTGGAAACACCATATATTTT,CASSSSGSGNTIYF
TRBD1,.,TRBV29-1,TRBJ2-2,TGCAGTCGACGGGGACAGGTCAACACCGGGGAGCTGTTTTTT,CSRRGQVNTGELFF
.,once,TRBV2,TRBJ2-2,TGTGCCAGCAGGGAACAAGCTAGCGGGGAGCTGTTTTTT,CASREQASGELFF
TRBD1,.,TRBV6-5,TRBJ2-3,TGTGCCAGCTTGCCCAGGGGGCAGAGAGATACGCAGTATTTT,CASLPRGQRDTQYF
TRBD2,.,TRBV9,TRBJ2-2,TGTGCCAGCAGCGTAATAGCGGGGGGGAGCACCGGGGAGCTGTTTTTT,CASSVIAGGSTGELFF
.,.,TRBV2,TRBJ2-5,TGTGCCAGCCAACGACTGTTTAGGGAGACCCAGTACTTC,CASQRLFRETQYF
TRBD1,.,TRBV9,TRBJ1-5,TGTGCCAGCAGCGCCGACAGGGCCTTGAATCAGCCCCAGCATTTT,CASSADRALNQPQHF
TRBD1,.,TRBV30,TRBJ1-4,TGTGCCTGGAGTGCTACCCGGGACAGGGCGATTTTT,CAWSATRDRAIF
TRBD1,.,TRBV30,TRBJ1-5,TGTGCCTGGAGCTCCGGGACAGGTACACCTAGCAATCAGCCCCAGCATTTT,CAWSSGTGTPSNQPQHF
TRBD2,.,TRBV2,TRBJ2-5,TGTGCCAGCAGTGGAAGGATGGGGAGGGAACAAGAGACCCAGTACTTC,CASSGRMGREQETQYF
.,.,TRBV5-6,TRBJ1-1,TGTGCCAGCAGCCGGGTGGGGGCTGGTACTGAAGCTTTCTTT,CASSRVGAGTEAFF
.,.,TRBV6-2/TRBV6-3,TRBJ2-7,TGTGCCAGCAGTTACTCGCGCCGGGATAAGGCATCCTACGAGCAGTACTTC,CASSYSRRDKASYEQYF
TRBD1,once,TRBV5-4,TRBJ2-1,TGTGCCAGCAGGGACGGACAGGGGTACAACAATGAGCAGTTCTTC,CASRDGQGYNNEQFF
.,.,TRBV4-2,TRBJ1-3,TGTGCCAGCAGCCAACTGACGGACTTGATCTCTGGAAACACCATATATTTT,CASSQLTDLISGNTIYF
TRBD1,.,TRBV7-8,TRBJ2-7,TGTGCCAGCAGCTTAGTTGGGGACAGTAGGAAAGCCTACGAGCAGTACTTC,CASSLVGDSRKAYEQYF
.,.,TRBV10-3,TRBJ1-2,TGTGCCATCAGTCCCCACAGGGATACGGATGGCTACACCTTC,CAISPHRDTDGYTF
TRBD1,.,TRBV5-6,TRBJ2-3,TGTGCCAGCAGCTTTACAGGGGGCGCGACAGATACGCAGTATTTT,CASSFTGGATDTQYF
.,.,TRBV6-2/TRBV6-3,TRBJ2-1,TGTGCCAGCAGTGAGGAGCTAGCGTTCAATGAGCAGTTCTTC,CASSEELAFNEQFF
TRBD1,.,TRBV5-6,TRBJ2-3,TGTGCCAGCAGCTTGCGCGGGACAGGGTTCGGGACAGATACGCAGTATTTT,CASSLRGTGFGTDTQYF
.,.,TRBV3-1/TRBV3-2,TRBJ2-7,TGTGCCAGCAGCCGAGGGCGGAACTCCTACGAGCAGTACTTC,CASSRGRNSYEQYF
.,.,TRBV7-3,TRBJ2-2,TGTGCCAGCAGCTTAAGTGTAGCCGGGGAGCTGTTTTTT,CASSLSVAGELFF
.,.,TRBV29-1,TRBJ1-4,TGCAGCGTACGGGACTCCCTACTTGAAAAACTGTTTTTT,CSVRDSLLEKLFF
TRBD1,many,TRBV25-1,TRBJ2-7,TGTGCCAGCAGTGTAAGGACAGGGGGAACCTACGAGCAGTACTTC,CASSVRTGGTYEQYF
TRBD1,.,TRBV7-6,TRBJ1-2,TGTGCCAGCGGGACAGGGGATTATGGCTACACCTTC,CASGTGDYGYTF
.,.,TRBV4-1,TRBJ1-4,TGCGCCAGCAGCCTGGCAGGGCAGGAAAAACTGTTTTTT,CASSLAGQEKLFF
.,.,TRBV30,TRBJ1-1,TGTGCCTGGAGTGTATTGGAGGGAAGGGACACTGAAGCTTTCTTT,CAWSVLEGRDTEAFF
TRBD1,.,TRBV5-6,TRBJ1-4,TGTGCCAGCAGTTATACAGGGGGGAGTAATGAAAAACTGTTTTTT,CASSYTGGSNEKLFF
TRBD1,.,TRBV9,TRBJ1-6,TGTGCCAGCAGCGTAGAGGGACAGGGGAACTCACCCCTCCACTTT,CASSVEGQGNSPLHF
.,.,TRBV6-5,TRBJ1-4,TGTGCCAGCACCGACACCGGGACTTCGCAAAAACTGTTTTTT,CASTDTGTSQKLFF
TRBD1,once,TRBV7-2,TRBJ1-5,TGTGCCAGCAGCTCGGGACAGGGTAGGAGCAATCAGCCCCAGCATTTT,CASSSGQGRSNQPQHF
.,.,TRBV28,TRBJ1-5,TGTGCCAGCAGTTTCGGAGCAGGGGATGAGCCCCAGCATTTT,CASSFGAGDEPQHF
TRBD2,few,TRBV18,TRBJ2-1,TGTGCCAGCTCACCATCCCTTAGCGGGAGGGCCCTAAATGAGCAGTTCTTC,CASSPSLSGRALNEQFF
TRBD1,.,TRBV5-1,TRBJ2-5,TGCGCCAGCAGCTTGGGGACAGGGTGGGGAGAGACCCAGTACTTC,CASSLGTGWGETQYF
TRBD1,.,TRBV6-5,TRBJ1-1,TGTGCCAGCAGTTACGGGCTGACAGGGGCGTCCACTGAAGCTTTCTTT,CASSYGLTGASTEAFF
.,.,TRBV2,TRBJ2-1,TGTGCCAGCATGGTAGGCGGAAATGAGCAGTTCTTC,CASMVGGNEQFF
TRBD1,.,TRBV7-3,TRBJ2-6,TGTGCCAGCAGCTCCCCCGGGACAGGGGTCTCTGGGGCCAACGTCCTGACTTTC,CASSSPGTGVSGANVLTF